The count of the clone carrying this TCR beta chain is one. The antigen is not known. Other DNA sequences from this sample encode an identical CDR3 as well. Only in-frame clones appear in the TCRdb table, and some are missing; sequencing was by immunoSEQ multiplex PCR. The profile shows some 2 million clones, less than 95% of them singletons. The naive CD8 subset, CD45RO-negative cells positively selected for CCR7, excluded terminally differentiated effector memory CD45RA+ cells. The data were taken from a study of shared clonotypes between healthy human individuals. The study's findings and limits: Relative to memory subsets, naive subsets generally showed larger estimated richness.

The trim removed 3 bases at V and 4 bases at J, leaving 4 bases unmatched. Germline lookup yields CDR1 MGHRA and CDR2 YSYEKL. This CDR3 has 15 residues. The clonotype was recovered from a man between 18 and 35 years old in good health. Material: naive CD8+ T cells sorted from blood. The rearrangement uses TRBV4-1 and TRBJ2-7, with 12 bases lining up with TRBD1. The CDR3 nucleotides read TGCGCCAGCAGCCAGACGGGACAGGGGGCTTACGAGCAGTACTTC. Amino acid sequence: CASSQTGQGAYEQYF.